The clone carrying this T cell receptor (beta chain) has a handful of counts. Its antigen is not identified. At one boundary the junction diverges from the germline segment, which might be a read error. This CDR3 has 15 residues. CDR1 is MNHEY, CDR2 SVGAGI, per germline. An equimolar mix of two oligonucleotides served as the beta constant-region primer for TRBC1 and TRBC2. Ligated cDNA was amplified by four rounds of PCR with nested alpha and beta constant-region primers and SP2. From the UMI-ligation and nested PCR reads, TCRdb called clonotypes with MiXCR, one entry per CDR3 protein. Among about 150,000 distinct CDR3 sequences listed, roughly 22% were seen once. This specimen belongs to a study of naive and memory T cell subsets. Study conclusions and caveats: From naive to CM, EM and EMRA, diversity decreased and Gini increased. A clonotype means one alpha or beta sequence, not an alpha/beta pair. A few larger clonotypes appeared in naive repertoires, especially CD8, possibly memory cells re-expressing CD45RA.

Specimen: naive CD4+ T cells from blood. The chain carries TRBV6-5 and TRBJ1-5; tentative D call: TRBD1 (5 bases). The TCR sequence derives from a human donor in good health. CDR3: CASSYSWDSRQPQHF. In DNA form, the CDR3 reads TGTGCCAGCAGCTACTCGTGGGACTCCCGGCAGCCCCAGCATTTT.